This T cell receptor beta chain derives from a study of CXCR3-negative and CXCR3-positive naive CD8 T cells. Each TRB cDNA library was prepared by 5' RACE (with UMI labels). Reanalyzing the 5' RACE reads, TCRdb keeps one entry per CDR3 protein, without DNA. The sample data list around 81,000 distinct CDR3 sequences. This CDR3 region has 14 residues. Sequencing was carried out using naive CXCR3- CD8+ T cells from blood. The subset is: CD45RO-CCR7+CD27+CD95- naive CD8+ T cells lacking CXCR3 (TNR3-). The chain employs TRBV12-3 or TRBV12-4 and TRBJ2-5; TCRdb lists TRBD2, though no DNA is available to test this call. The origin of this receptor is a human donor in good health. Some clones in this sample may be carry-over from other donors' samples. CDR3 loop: CASSPRPFQETQYF.